This TCR beta chain appears in the sequencing data of a study of blood T cell repertoires in COVID-19. Only in-frame clones appear in the TCRdb table, and some are missing; sequencing was by immunoSEQ multiplex PCR. The sample includes fewer than 120,000 clones, approximately 82% of them seen just once. CDR3 length: 12 amino acids. Trimming cost V 3 bases and J 1 base, with 3 bases left between them. CDR1 and CDR2 from the germline V gene are MNHNY and SVGAGI (reference sequence). This TCR came from a woman at least 80 years old with acute or convalescent COVID-19. This chain uses TRBV6-6 with TRBJ1-1; D remains unclear. Sequencing was carried out using peripheral blood. CDR3 amino acids: CASSYQNTEAFF. CDR3 nucleotides: TGTGCCAGCAGTTATCAGAACACTGAAGCTTTCTTT.